This entry describes one T cell receptor beta chain. Its antigen is currently unknown. This sample was taken from a study of T cell responses to AZD1222 COVID-19 vaccine. The CDR3 is made up of 15 amino acids. CDR1 and CDR2 (germline): MRHNA, SNTAGT. Trimming shortened V by 6 bases and J by 0 bases, and 12 bases separated the two germline ends. Study-wide points: No repertoire was sampled before or during the peak T cell response, only after it. With two AZD1222 doses given, Spike-specific TCR breadth and depth both rose. Donor demographics were predominantly white British with a female majority; clonal diversity may be underestimated.

Assay: immunoSEQ multiplex PCR; the TCRdb copy retains only in-frame clones and omits some. The sample has 150,000 to 200,000 clones; roughly 92% are singletons. The chain recombines TRBV6-4 with TRBJ2-4, with D unclear. The receptor was derived from an adult in good health. Sequences were derived from peripheral blood, sampled on day 0 of AZD1222 vaccination. DNA of the CDR3: TGTGCCAGCAGGGGGTCGACGGTAGCCAAAAACATTCAGTACTTC. Protein: CASRGSTVAKNIQYF.